The clone carrying this T cell receptor (beta chain) was recorded only once. The entry originates in a study of graft-versus-host responses after intestinal transplantation. The repertoire was sequenced with immunoSEQ multiplex PCR; TCRdb's copy has only in-frame clones and lacks some. The sample comprises around 50,000 clones, 70% to 90% of which are singletons, and roughly 1.5% rests with the top ten. Germline CDR1 SGHVS, CDR2 FQNEAQ. V dropped 5 bases and J dropped 6; count of bases not matched to a gene: 9. The CDR3 consists of 15 residues. Sequenced material: PBMCs, taken 26 days after transplant. This rearrangement joins TRBV7-8 to TRBJ2-1, with 8 bases lining up with TRBD1. The sequence came from a human patient who received an intestinal transplant, so some T cells may come from the graft donor. CDR3 sequence (DNA): TGTGCCAGCAGCGCCTCCCCTGACAGGGGCAATGAGCAGTTCTTC. It is translated as CASSASPDRGNEQFF.